The present T cell receptor (beta chain) was sequenced within a study of T cell responses to AZD1222 COVID-19 vaccine. This clone was seen more than once but under ten times. CDR1 is KGHSH and CDR2 is LQKENI in the germline V gene. There are 15 residues in the CDR3. Trimming removed 3 bases from V and 7 bases from J, with 16 bases in between. Libraries were prepared by immunoSEQ multiplex PCR; TCRdb keeps only in-frame clonotypes and omits some of them. The sample includes 85,000 to 130,000 clones, 80% to 90% of them seen just once. The chain recombines TRBV18 with TRBJ2-1; tentatively, D is TRBD2 (6 bases). This TCR was recovered from an adult in good health. The starting material was peripheral blood, obtained on day 0 of AZD1222 vaccination. The DNA for the CDR3 is TGTGCCAGCTCACCTATTATCGGGACTGAAAATGAGCAGTTCTTC. Translation: CASSPIIGTENEQFF.